The source of this T cell receptor beta chain is a study of response to subunit inactivated influenza vaccine. General study results and limits: Each seasonal flu vaccination may recruit only limited new T cells, authors suggested.

TCRdb ran MiXCR on the RT-PCR reads and lists one entry per CDR3 protein. The sample holds approximately 500,000 distinct CDR3 sequences; approximately 13% are singletons and the top ten take around 13%. Concerning this clonotype: Antigen unknown.

The sequenced sample was PBMCs from blood, obtained more than 35 days after vaccination. This TCR derives from a man aged 50 to 60 who received an inactivated influenza vaccine.

CDR3 nucleotide sequence: TGCAGTGCTAGAGGAGGGACTAGCGCGCCTACGCAGTATTTT. Its translation: CSARGGTSAPTQYF. The V and J genes are TRBV20-1 and TRBJ2-3; TRBD2 aligns across 10 bases. Per the germline V gene, CDR1 is DFQATT and CDR2 is SNEGSKA (reference sequence). Trimming removed 1 base from V and 8 bases from J; junction bases left unmatched: 6. The CDR3 extends over 14 amino acids.